What follows are 5 T cell receptor beta chains derived from one specimen sequenced in a study of blood T cell repertoires in COVID-19. Sequencing was performed with immunoSEQ multiplex PCR; in TCRdb, only in-frame clones are kept and a portion is missing. The data show 200,000 to 300,000 clones, 87% seen once. The sample taken for sequencing was peripheral blood. These receptors originate from a man aged 55 to 69 who had recovered from COVID-19.

The chain is built from TRBV24-1 and TRBJ2-3; 11 bases match TRBD1. This CDR3 contains 14 residues. CDR1 is KGHDR and CDR2 is SFDVKD in the germline V gene. Germline trimming cut 9 bases from V and 2 bases from J; bases unmatched to any gene: 3. Here the CDR3 reads CATRDRGSTDTQYF. CDR3 bases: TGTGCCACCCGGGACAGGGGGTCCACAGATACGCAGTATTTT.

The J gene is TRBJ1-2, the V gene TRBV15, with 9 bases matching TRBD1. After removal of 2 bases from V and 4 bases from J, the junction contained 14 bases not matched to a gene. This CDR3 has 18 amino acids. CDR1 and CDR2 (germline): LNHNV, YYDKDF (reference sequence). The CDR3 loop reads CATSRSRKTGGFGYGYTF. CDR3 coding DNA: TGTGCCACCAGCAGATCCCGGAAGACAGGGGGGTTTGGCTATGGCTACACCTTC.

The chain employs TRBV3-1 (or the pseudogene TRBV3-2) and TRBJ1-1; D unresolved. The CDR3 has 15 amino acids. The V end lost 2 bases, the J end lost 1 base, and 11 bases lay between the germline ends. In germline, CDR1 is LGHDT, CDR2 YNNKEL (reference sequence). The CDR3 loop is CASSQWEISNTEAFF. CDR3 in DNA: TGTGCCAGCAGCCAATGGGAGATATCGAACACTGAAGCTTTCTTT.

The V and J genes are TRBV28 and TRBJ1-4; D not resolved. The CDR3 is made up of 16 amino acids. Per the germline V gene, CDR1 is MDHEN and CDR2 is SYDVKM. Deletions cut 7 bases from V and 7 bases from J, with 22 bases between. DNA of the CDR3: TGTGCCAGCAACCCCCGAGGGAATGGGGTCGGTGAAAAACTGTTTTTT. Protein: CASNPRGNGVGEKLFF.

The J gene is TRBJ2-2, the V gene TRBV11-2; 7 nucleotides line up with TRBD2. The CDR3 contains 16 residues. The V gene's germline CDR1 is SGHAT and CDR2 FQNNGV. V lost 3 bases and J lost 1; bases outside the gene matches: 5. CDR3 loop: CASSFSTGGNTGELFF. Written as DNA, the CDR3 is TGTGCCAGCAGCTTCAGCACGGGGGGGAACACCGGGGAGCTGTTTTTT.